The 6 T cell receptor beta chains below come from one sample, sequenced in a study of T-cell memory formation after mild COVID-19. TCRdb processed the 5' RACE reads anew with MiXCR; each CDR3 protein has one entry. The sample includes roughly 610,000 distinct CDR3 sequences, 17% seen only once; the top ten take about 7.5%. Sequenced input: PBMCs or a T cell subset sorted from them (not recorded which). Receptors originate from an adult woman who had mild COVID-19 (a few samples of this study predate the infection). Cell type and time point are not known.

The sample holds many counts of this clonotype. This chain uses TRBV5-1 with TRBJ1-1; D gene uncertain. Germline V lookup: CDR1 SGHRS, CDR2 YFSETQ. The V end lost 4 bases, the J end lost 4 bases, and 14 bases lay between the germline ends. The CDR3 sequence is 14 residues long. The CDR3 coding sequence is TGCGCCAGCAGCAGCGGGAGGGCAGTCACTGAAGCTTTCTTT. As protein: CASSSGRAVTEAFF.

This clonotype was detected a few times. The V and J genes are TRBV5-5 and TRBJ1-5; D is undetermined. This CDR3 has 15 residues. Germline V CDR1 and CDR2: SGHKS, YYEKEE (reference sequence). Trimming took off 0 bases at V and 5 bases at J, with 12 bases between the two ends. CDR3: CASSLVGMGYQPQHF. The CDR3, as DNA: TGTGCCAGCAGCTTGGTAGGGATGGGCTATCAGCCCCAGCATTTT. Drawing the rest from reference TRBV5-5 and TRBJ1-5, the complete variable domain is DAGVTQSPTHLIKTRGQQVTLRCSPISGHKSVSWYQQVLGQGPQFIFQYYEKEERGRGNFPDRFSARQFPNYSSELNVNALLLGDSALYLCASSLVGMGYQPQHFGDGTRLSIL.

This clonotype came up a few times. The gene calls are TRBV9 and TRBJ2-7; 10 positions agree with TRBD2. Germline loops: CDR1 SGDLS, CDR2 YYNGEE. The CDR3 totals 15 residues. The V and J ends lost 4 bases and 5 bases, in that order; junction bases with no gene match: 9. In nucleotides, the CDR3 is TGTGCCAGCAGCACGACGGGACTAGCGAGCCACGAGCAGTACTTC. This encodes CASSTTGLASHEQYF.

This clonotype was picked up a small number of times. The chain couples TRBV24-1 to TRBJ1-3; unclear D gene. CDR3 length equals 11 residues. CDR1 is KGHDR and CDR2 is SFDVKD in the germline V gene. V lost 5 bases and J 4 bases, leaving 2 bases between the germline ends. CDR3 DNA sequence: TGTGCCACCAGTGGCGGAAACACCATATATTTT. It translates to CATSGGNTIYF.

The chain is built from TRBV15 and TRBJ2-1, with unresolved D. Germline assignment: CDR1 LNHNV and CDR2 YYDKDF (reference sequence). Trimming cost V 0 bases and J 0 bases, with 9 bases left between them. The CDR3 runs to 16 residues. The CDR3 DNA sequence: TGTGCCACCAGCAGAGATCCCCGGTCCTCCTACAATGAGCAGTTCTTC. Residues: CATSRDPRSSYNEQFF.

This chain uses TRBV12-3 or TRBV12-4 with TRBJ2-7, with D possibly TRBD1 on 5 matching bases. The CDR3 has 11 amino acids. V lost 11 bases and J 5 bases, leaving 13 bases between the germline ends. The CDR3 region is CAVRAGNEQYF. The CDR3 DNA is TGTGCCGTCCGGGCAGGGAACGAGCAGTACTTC.